This TCR beta chain came from a study of CD8 T cells in Susac syndrome. The RNA input was about 0.45 to 1 ug, and it was reverse transcribed with random hexamers. TCRdb recomputed calls from the immunoSEQ multiplex PCR reads with MiXCR, one row per CDR3 protein. The repertoire consists of 120,000 or so distinct CDR3 sequences, with around 94% occurring once and the leading ten covering around 0.2%. V lost 1 base, J lost 8 bases, and 21 bases lay in between. The CDR3 totals 17 residues. Germline CDR1 and CDR2: SGHVS and FQNEAQ. The material sequenced was CD8+ T cells from PBMCs. The clonotype comes from a human donor with Susac syndrome. This rearrangement joins TRBV7-8 to TRBJ2-1; D is possibly TRBD1 or TRBD2 (6 bases each). CDR3 nucleotides: TGTGCCAGCAGCTTAGATACGGGGGCGGAGGCTGGGGATGAGCAGTTCTTC. As protein: CASSLDTGAEAGDEQFF.